A single sample gave rise to the 10 T cell receptor beta chains below, sequenced in a study of shared clonotypes between healthy human individuals. Libraries were prepared by immunoSEQ multiplex PCR; TCRdb keeps only in-frame clonotypes and omits some of them. The sample has over a million clones; around 95% are singletons. The sample was naive CD4+ T cells sorted from blood. Subset: CD45RA+ positively selected. These receptors were taken from a young man in good health.

The genes are TRBV9 and TRBJ2-5; D is perhaps TRBD2 (5 bases). The CDR3 contains 15 residues. The V end was cut by 0 bases, the J end by 1 base, with 10 bases between. Germline CDR1 SGDLS, CDR2 YYNGEE. Here the CDR3 DNA reads TGTGCCAGCAGCGTAGAGGGAGTCTTCCAAGAGACCCAGTACTTC. This encodes CASSVEGVFQETQYF.

The V gene is TRBV29-1, the J gene TRBJ2-3, with D unresolved. Trimming shortened V by 6 bases and J by 2 bases, and 12 bases separated the two germline ends. CDR3 length equals 13 residues. Germline CDR1 SQVTM, CDR2 ANQGSEA. The CDR3 DNA follows: TGCAGCGTCGCAGTCTATAACACAGATACGCAGTATTTT. It specifies CSVAVYNTDTQYF.

The rearrangement uses TRBV6-1 and TRBJ2-5; D might be TRBD1 (6 bases). There are 13 residues in the CDR3. Trimming shortened V by 8 bases and J by 5 bases, and 15 bases separated the two germline ends. The germline V gene encodes CDR1 MNHNS and CDR2 SASEGT. CDR3 residues: CASHLTRGETQYF. The CDR3 bases are TGTGCCAGCCATTTGACGAGGGGGGAGACCCAGTACTTC.

The V call is TRBV19, the J call TRBJ2-6; D call uncertain. V lost 7 bases to trimming and J lost 0 bases, with 16 bases between them. Germline V gives CDR1 LNHDA, CDR2 SQIVND (reference sequence). The CDR3 runs 17 residues. DNA for the CDR3: TGTGCCAGTACCACATCCGGGCCTAGCTCTGGGGCCAACGTCCTGACTTTC. Amino acids: CASTTSGPSSGANVLTF.

This clone was detected a few times. Other nucleotide sequences from this sample produce the same CDR3. The genes are TRBV5-1 and TRBJ2-3, with 12 nucleotides matching TRBD2. After removal of 0 bases from V and 2 bases from J, the junction contained 1 base not matched to a gene. Germline V gene sequence: CDR1 SGHRS, CDR2 YFSETQ. The CDR3 sequence is 16 residues long. Here the CDR3 DNA reads TGCGCCAGCAGCTTGGGACTAGCGGGAGACACAGATACGCAGTATTTT. Amino acids: CASSLGLAGDTDTQYF.

The count of this clone is one. The chain recombines TRBV4-1 with TRBJ1-1; D not certain. Germline V gives CDR1 MGHRA, CDR2 YSYEKL. Trimming cost V 3 bases and J 0 bases, with 11 bases left between them. This CDR3 is 15 amino acids long. CDR3 sequence reads: CASSHVGEMNTEAFF. DNA of the CDR3: TGCGCCAGCAGCCATGTCGGGGAAATGAACACTGAAGCTTTCTTT.

This chain's CDR3 is CASSELSLAGVSGELFF. CDR3 in DNA: TGTGCCAGCAGTGAATTAAGTCTAGCGGGAGTTAGCGGGGAGCTGTTTTTT. The rearrangement joins TRBV6-1 to TRBJ2-2, with TRBD2 identical over 10 bases. V lost 2 bases and J lost 7; bases outside the gene matches: 10. The germline V gene encodes CDR1 MNHNS and CDR2 SASEGT. This CDR3 comprises 17 residues.

Only a few counts were recorded for this clone. As DNA, the CDR3 is TGTGCCAGCGAGGCAGGGTATGGTGGCTACACCTTC. Translation gives CASEAGYGGYTF. The V gene is TRBV28, the J gene TRBJ1-2, with a possible D match to TRBD1 (5 bases). The germline gives CDR1 MDHEN, CDR2 SYDVKM. This CDR3 contains 12 residues. With 8 bases removed from V and 7 bases from J, the gap between germline ends came to 14 bases.

This chain joins TRBV5-6 and TRBJ2-4, with D possibly matching TRBD2 (5 bases). Germline V lookup: CDR1 SGHDT, CDR2 YYEEEE. CDR3 length: 16 residues. Deletions cut 2 bases from V and 0 bases from J, with 12 bases between. CDR3 region: CASSFGGLPAKNIQYF. CDR3 coding DNA: TGTGCCAGCAGCTTTGGCGGGTTACCAGCCAAAAACATTCAGTACTTC.

The V gene is TRBV5-1, the J gene TRBJ2-2; D may be TRBD1 or TRBD2 (5 bases each). V was cut by 0 bases and J by 2 bases, with 11 bases left in between. Germline V gene lookup returns CDR1 SGHRS and CDR2 YFSETQ. The CDR3 sequence is 16 residues long. The CDR3 is CASSLAFGGNTGELFF. DNA of the CDR3: TGCGCCAGCAGCTTGGCTTTTGGGGGAAACACCGGGGAGCTGTTTTTT.